Listed here are 26 T cell receptor beta chains from one sample, sequenced in a study of beta chain features in type 1 diabetes. Expressed TCRB transcripts got sequenced, as all isolated RNA was reverse transcribed. Sequenced by immunoSEQ multiplex PCR; TCRdb stores in-frame clones only, minus some. The table records 500,000 to 700,000 clones, about 14% of them present only once. The sequenced sample was naive CD4+ T cells from blood. All receptors come from a man aged 18 to 30 in good health.

The rearrangement uses TRBV7-9 and TRBJ2-3; 13 bases are shared with TRBD2. Germline V gene lookup returns CDR1 SEHNR and CDR2 FQNEAQ (reference sequence). This CDR3 contains 16 residues. Unmatched junction bases numbered 4, after V lost 5 bases and J lost 2 bases. CDR3 residues: CASSRGLAGPTDTQYF. CDR3 DNA: TGTGCCAGCAGCCGGGGACTAGCGGGACCCACAGATACGCAGTATTTT.

This chain joins TRBV5-1 and TRBJ2-2; D is unclear. Trimming shortened V by 6 bases and J by 0 bases, and 18 bases separated the two germline ends. Germline loops: CDR1 SGHRS, CDR2 YFSETQ. CDR3 size: 17 residues. CDR3 DNA: TGCGCCAGCAACCCAGCTCCAACCGATGCGAACACCGGGGAGCTGTTTTTT. This sequence encodes CASNPAPTDANTGELFF.

The chain recombines TRBV6-6 with TRBJ2-5; 7 bases agree with TRBD1. J was trimmed by 5 bases and V by 0 bases; bases with no gene match: 3. The germline V gene encodes CDR1 MNHNY and CDR2 SVGAGI (reference sequence). The CDR3 sequence is 14 residues long. CDR3 region: CASSYSTGWETQYF. CDR3 coding DNA: TGTGCCAGCAGTTACTCGACAGGGTGGGAGACCCAGTACTTC.

This rearrangement joins TRBV29-1 to TRBJ2-3; the match to TRBD1 covers 7 bases. The V gene's germline CDR1 is SQVTM and CDR2 ANQGSEA. This CDR3 region has 12 residues. Trimming took 6 bases from V and 4 from J; bases not matched to a gene: 4. The CDR3 DNA follows: TGCAGCGTAGCTACAGGGGCAGATACGCAGTATTTT. Translated, it gives CSVATGADTQYF.

The DNA for the CDR3 is TGTGCCAGCAGCTCGACTACCGTAGATACGCAGTATTTT. Translating gives CASSSTTVDTQYF. This rearrangement joins TRBV11-3 to TRBJ2-3, with D maybe TRBD2 (5 bases). Germline V lookup: CDR1 SGHNT, CDR2 YENEEA. Trimming removed 4 bases from V and 5 bases from J, with 10 bases in between. The CDR3 length is 13 residues. The full variable domain, rest sourced from reference TRBV11-3 and TRBJ2-3, is EAGVVQSPRYKIIEKKQPVAFWCNPISGHNTLYWYLQNLGQGPELLIRYENEEAVDDSQLPKDRFSAERLKGVDSTLKIQPAELGDSAVYLCASSSTTVDTQYFGPGTRLTVL.

This clone was detected only a few times. This chain joins TRBV9 and TRBJ2-2, with no clear D. Germline CDR1 is SGDLS and CDR2 is YYNGEE. Trimming removed 5 bases from V and 5 bases from J, with 7 bases in between. The CDR3 has 12 amino acids. The DNA for the CDR3 is TGTGCCAGCAGTTTAAGGACCGGGGAGCTGTTTTTT. This gives the protein CASSLRTGELFF.

This clone was detected only a few times. The chain recombines TRBV7-9 with TRBJ2-5; TRBD2 matches 8 bases. CDR1 is SEHNR and CDR2 is FQNEAQ in the germline V gene (reference sequence). The CDR3 runs 17 residues. The V segment lost 4 bases and the J segment 4 bases; nucleotides outside the gene matches: 14. CDR3 amino acids: CASSSTGTRVKAETQYF. The CDR3 DNA reads TGTGCCAGCAGCTCAACCGGGACTAGGGTTAAGGCAGAGACCCAGTACTTC.

This chain uses TRBV19 with TRBJ1-1; D call uncertain. The CDR3 contains 17 residues. Trimming took 1 base from V and 1 from J, leaving 16 bases between them. The germline V gene has CDR1 LNHDA and CDR2 SQIVND (reference sequence). This chain's CDR3 is CASSIVLTVNKNTEAFF. In nucleotides, the CDR3 is TGTGCCAGTAGTATAGTACTGACTGTTAATAAGAACACTGAAGCTTTCTTT.

The table lists this clone with a few counts. The sample carries other DNA sequences with the same CDR3. The chain combines TRBV5-1 with TRBJ2-5; no firm D call. Germline values: CDR1 SGHRS, CDR2 YFSETQ. The CDR3 contains 13 residues. V shed 0 bases and J shed 2 bases, with 5 bases lying between them. CDR3 loop: CASSLVVQETQYF. The CDR3 nucleotides are TGCGCCAGCAGCTTGGTGGTTCAAGAGACCCAGTACTTC.

The chain uses TRBV27 and TRBJ1-5; TRBD1 agrees at 8 bases. Germline V gives CDR1 MNHEY, CDR2 SMNVEV (reference sequence). The CDR3 length is 15 residues. The trim removed 6 bases at V and 7 bases at J, leaving 11 bases unmatched. The CDR3 loop is CASSFIGQGGQPQHF. DNA for the CDR3: TGTGCCAGCAGCTTCATTGGACAGGGCGGCCAGCCCCAGCATTTT.

This chain joins TRBV5-4 and TRBJ1-2; D not resolved. CDR3 size: 13 residues. Trimming took 3 bases from V and 7 from J, leaving 13 bases between them. Germline V lookup: CDR1 SGHNT, CDR2 YYREEE (reference sequence). DNA of the CDR3: TGTGCCAGCAGCTCGCCCGGGGTTGTTGGCTACACCTTC. Protein product: CASSSPGVVGYTF.

This clone was seen a few times. The J gene is TRBJ2-7, the V gene TRBV5-1; 7 bases align to TRBD2. The CDR3 spans 14 residues. The J segment lost 4 bases and the V segment lost 4 bases, leaving 8 bases of the junction unmatched. CDR1 SGHRS and CDR2 YFSETQ come from the germline V gene. CDR3 sequence (DNA): TGCGCCAGCAGCCCCGGACTAGGAGGGTACGAGCAGTACTTC. Translation gives CASSPGLGGYEQYF.

This chain links TRBV6-5 with TRBJ2-3; 10 positions match TRBD1. The CDR3 contains 15 residues. After removal of 5 bases from V and 0 bases from J, the junction contained 2 bases not matched to a gene. Per germline, CDR1 MNHEY and CDR2 SVGAGI. The CDR3 loop is CASSVGQGSTDTQYF. In DNA, the CDR3 is TGTGCCAGCAGTGTGGGACAGGGGAGCACAGATACGCAGTATTTT.

The chain uses TRBV5-1 and TRBJ2-7; D is unclear. With 0 bases removed from V and 2 bases from J, the gap between germline ends came to 15 bases. CDR1 is SGHRS and CDR2 is YFSETQ in the germline V gene. CDR3 length: 16 residues. The CDR3 nucleotides read TGCGCCAGCAGCTTGGAGGGTAGGGCTCCCGCCTACGAGCAGTACTTC. Protein sequence: CASSLEGRAPAYEQYF.

This clone was seen a handful of times. The CDR3 DNA sequence: TGTGCCAGCAGCTCCTTAGGGTCAGCAGGGGGTACGCAGTATTTT. Translated: CASSSLGSAGGTQYF. The rearrangement joins TRBV14 to TRBJ2-3; 7 positions match TRBD1. CDR3 length: 15 amino acids. The J segment lost 8 bases and the V segment lost 5 bases, leaving 13 bases of the junction unmatched. CDR1 SGHDN and CDR2 FVKESK come from the germline V gene.

This clone showed up just a few times. The rearrangement links TRBV12-5 to TRBJ2-3; D is perhaps TRBD1 or TRBD2 (5 bases each). Germline CDR1 LGHNT, CDR2 FRNRAP. Deletions cut 3 bases from V and 5 bases from J, with 21 bases between. The CDR3 spans 17 residues. This chain's CDR3 is CASGLIPGPLKGDTQYF. In nucleotides, the CDR3 is TGTGCTAGTGGTTTAATCCCGGGACCTCTAAAGGGAGATACGCAGTATTTT.

The gene calls are TRBV11-3 and TRBJ2-1, with TRBD1 identical over 7 bases. The CDR3 has 17 amino acids. J was trimmed by 3 bases and V by 5 bases; bases with no gene match: 13. Germline V gene lookup returns CDR1 SGHNT and CDR2 YENEEA. CDR3 loop: CASSLRTGPIGYNEQFF. The CDR3 nucleotides read TGTGCCAGCAGCCTCAGGACAGGTCCGATTGGCTACAATGAGCAGTTCTTC.

The rearrangement uses TRBV13 and TRBJ1-3; D unresolved. Per germline, CDR1 PRHDT and CDR2 FYEKMQ (reference sequence). The CDR3 runs 16 residues. V lost 0 bases to trimming and J lost 0 bases, with 9 bases between them. CDR3 region: CASSLGQVLSGNTIYF. The CDR3 DNA reads as TGTGCCAGCAGCTTAGGACAAGTCCTCTCTGGAAACACCATATATTTT.

The table lists this clone with a few counts. This chain connects TRBV7-2 to TRBJ1-1; no clear D gene. Germline CDR1 and CDR2: SGHTA and FQGNSA. V was pared by 0 bases and J by 4 bases, with 15 bases between. The CDR3 has 16 amino acids. The CDR3 is CASSLAQQYPATEAFF. DNA of the CDR3: TGTGCCAGCAGCTTAGCGCAGCAGTATCCGGCCACTGAAGCTTTCTTT.

This clone was seen a few times. The V call is TRBV11-1, the J call TRBJ2-7; 10 bases are shared with TRBD2. Germline V gives CDR1 SGHAT, CDR2 FQDESV (reference sequence). The CDR3 is 15 residues long. After removal of 5 bases from V and 0 bases from J, the junction contained 4 bases not matched to a gene. The CDR3 bases are TGTGCCAGCAGCCCTAGCGGGAGTGGCTCCTACGAGCAGTACTTC. Translation gives CASSPSGSGSYEQYF.

In this sample, this clone turned up a few times. J is TRBJ1-6 and V is TRBV6-5, with TRBD1 matching 8 bases. The CDR3 spans 14 residues. Germline values: CDR1 MNHEY, CDR2 SVGAGI. V was clipped by 6 bases and J by 11 bases; unmatched bases: 9. The CDR3 sequence is CASSRDRGFAPLHF. In DNA, the CDR3 is TGTGCCAGCAGCCGTGACAGGGGTTTTGCACCCCTCCACTTT.

The chain combines TRBV29-1 with TRBJ1-1, with 8 bases lining up with TRBD1. This CDR3 region has 14 residues. Germline V gives CDR1 SQVTM, CDR2 ANQGSEA. V was pared by 7 bases and J by 0 bases, with 7 bases of the junction left unmatched. DNA for the CDR3: TGCAGCGAGAGGGACAGGTTTATGAACACTGAAGCTTTCTTT. Encoded protein: CSERDRFMNTEAFF. Full variable domain (missing parts from reference TRBV29-1 and TRBJ1-1): SAVISQKPSRDICQRGTSLTIQCQVDSQVTMMFWYRQQPGQSLTLIATANQGSEATYESGFVIDKFPISRPNLTFSTLTVSNMSPEDSSIYLCSERDRFMNTEAFFGQGTRLTVV.

This clone was counted a few times. The V call is TRBV18, the J call TRBJ2-7; D is undetermined. Germline V gene lookup returns CDR1 KGHSH and CDR2 LQKENI. The CDR3 runs 13 residues. V was clipped by 1 base and J by 2 bases, with 6 bases between them. Here the CDR3 reads CASSPQETYEQYF. The CDR3 nucleotides read TGTGCCAGCTCACCACAGGAGACCTACGAGCAGTACTTC. Full variable domain (remainder filled in from reference TRBV18 and TRBJ2-7): NAGVMQNPRHLVRRRGQEARLRCSPMKGHSHVYWYRQLPEEGLKFMVYLQKENIIDESGMPKERFSAEFPKEGPSILRIQQVVRGDSAAYFCASSPQETYEQYFGPGTRLTVT.

The chain carries TRBV18 and TRBJ2-1; 7 nucleotides align to TRBD1. The V gene end was trimmed by 4 bases and the J gene end by 2 bases; junction bases not matched to a gene: 11. This CDR3 region has 17 residues. The germline V gene has CDR1 KGHSH and CDR2 LQKENI. This chain's CDR3 is CASSLLTGANTYNEQFF. The CDR3 nucleotides are TGTGCCAGCTCACTCCTCACAGGGGCCAATACCTACAATGAGCAGTTCTTC.

The chain employs TRBV2 and TRBJ1-3; no firm D call. Trimming took off 9 bases at V and 1 base at J, with 7 bases between the two ends. The germline gives CDR1 SNHLY, CDR2 FYNNEI. The CDR3 is 12 amino acids. In nucleotides, the CDR3 is TGTGCCAGTGGGGTGTCTGGAAACACCATATATTTT. The encoded protein is CASGVSGNTIYF.

V gene TRBV7-2 combines with J gene TRBJ2-7; D is undetermined. Germline lookup yields CDR1 SGHTA and CDR2 FQGNSA. The CDR3 consists of 13 residues. With 5 bases removed from V and 0 bases from J, the gap between germline ends came to 8 bases. This CDR3 is CASSRVRSYEQYF. Here the CDR3 DNA reads TGTGCCAGCAGCCGGGTCCGCTCCTACGAGCAGTACTTC.